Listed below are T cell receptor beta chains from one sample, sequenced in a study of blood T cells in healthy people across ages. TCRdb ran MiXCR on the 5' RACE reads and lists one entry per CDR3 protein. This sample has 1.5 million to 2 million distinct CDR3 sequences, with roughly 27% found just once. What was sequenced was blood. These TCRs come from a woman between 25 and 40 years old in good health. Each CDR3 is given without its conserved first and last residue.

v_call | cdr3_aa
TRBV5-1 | ASSWGLSTSTDTQY
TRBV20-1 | SARAGQGDHEQF
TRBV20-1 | SARESLFSSGTTWDTQY
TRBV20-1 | SVGLAGGLLDETQY
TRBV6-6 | ASSPGRTLETQY
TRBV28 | ASSPYGRTLH
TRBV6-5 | ASSRGGGSYEQF
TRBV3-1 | ASSGRGWEQF
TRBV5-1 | ASTGRQNTGELF
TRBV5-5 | ARSLDRGGTEAF
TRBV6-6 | ASSYSMGTANSPLH
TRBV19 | ASNQGNQPQH
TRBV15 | ATSRGGAANEKLF
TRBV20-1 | RATTGYEQY
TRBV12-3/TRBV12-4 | ASSALRGPAPETQY
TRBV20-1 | SARAEAGGPGYEQF
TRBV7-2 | VSSGGGAEQY
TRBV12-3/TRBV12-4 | ASSFHRDRYGYT
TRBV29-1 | SVDIPEPPRTEAF
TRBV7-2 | ASSLAVGQGDTDTQY
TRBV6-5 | ASSEGLVGDTQY
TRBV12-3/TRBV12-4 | ASSLLAGQGSDCYT
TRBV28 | ASSPRGRNRNSPLH
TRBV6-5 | ASSRDLKNYGYT
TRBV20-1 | SASEPGLVAEQY
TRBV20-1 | SATLAGEVTDTQY
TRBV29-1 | SAAGRGYEQY
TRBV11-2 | ATSDSRSEVIQY
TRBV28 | ASSSAGTDTGELF
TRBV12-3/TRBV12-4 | AGSLLGYNERY
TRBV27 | ASSLWGVPDTQY
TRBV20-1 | SATRGEVSEAF
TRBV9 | ASSVGPNNEQF
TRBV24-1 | ATSDLGATGRDNEQF
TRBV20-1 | STRQLQETQY
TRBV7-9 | ASSDGQGFFEAF
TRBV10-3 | AISGGQNEQF
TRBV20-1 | SARNRDNSYEQY
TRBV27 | ASSYSGTQPQH
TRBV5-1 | ASSLGLRIQETQF
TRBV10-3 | AISDTYEQY
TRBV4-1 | ASSGTGPYGYT
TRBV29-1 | SVFGGGEQY
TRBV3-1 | ASSQISAGETQY
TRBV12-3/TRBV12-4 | ASSYNGDTEAF
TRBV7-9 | ASSPRDREAF
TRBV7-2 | ASSVGTGVLLLQETQY